These 15 T cell receptor beta chains came from one sample sequenced in a study of graft-versus-host responses after intestinal transplantation. TCRdb's table, derived via immunoSEQ multiplex PCR, lists solely in-frame clones and lacks some. This sample has approximately 120,000 clones, with approximately 90% found just once. Their target antigens are unknown. The input for sequencing was unstimulated CD4+ T cells sorted from spleen or lymph node cells, taken before intestinal transplant. The receptors were sampled from a human donor who received an intestinal transplant.

The genes are TRBV5-5 and TRBJ2-7, with 7 bases that match TRBD2. Unmatched junction bases numbered 7, after V lost 2 bases and J lost 2 bases. Germline V gives CDR1 SGHKS, CDR2 YYEKEE (reference sequence). The CDR3 totals 15 residues. CDR3 in amino acids: CASSLSGTSPYEQYF. CDR3 bases: TGTGCCAGCAGCTTAAGCGGGACGAGTCCCTACGAGCAGTACTTC.

This chain uses TRBV5-1 with TRBJ1-1; TRBD1 agrees at 10 bases. Germline V CDR1 and CDR2: SGHRS, YFSETQ. This CDR3 region has 17 residues. V trimming: 0 bases; J trimming: 5 bases; junction bases outside the gene matches: 10. This CDR3 is CASSLGDRGPIGTEAFF. For the CDR3, the DNA is TGCGCCAGCAGCTTGGGGGACAGGGGCCCTATAGGGACTGAAGCTTTCTTT.

The CDR3 DNA reads TGTGCCAGTAGTATACAGGGGTCCCTCACAGATACGCAGTATTTT. This gives the protein CASSIQGSLTDTQYF. This chain uses TRBV19 with TRBJ2-3; possibly TRBD1 for D (6 bases). V was cut by 2 bases and J by 2 bases, with 11 bases left in between. Germline V CDR1 and CDR2: LNHDA, SQIVND (reference sequence). The CDR3 is made up of 15 amino acids.

The gene calls are TRBV6-1 and TRBJ2-7, with no clear D. Trimming left V 6 bases short and J 3 bases short, with 12 bases between. The CDR3 has 13 residues. Germline V lookup: CDR1 MNHNS, CDR2 SASEGT. The CDR3 nucleotides read TGTGCCAGCAGGGCCCCAAACGGCTACGAGCAGTACTTC. Its translation is CASRAPNGYEQYF.

The chain uses TRBV27 and TRBJ2-3; 7 nucleotides agree with TRBD1. The CDR3 has 17 amino acids. The germline V gene encodes CDR1 MNHEY and CDR2 SMNVEV (reference sequence). After removal of 5 bases from V and 4 bases from J, the junction contained 15 bases not matched to a gene. The CDR3 bases are TGTGCCAGCAGTCCTCTTGGGACAGTACTTCGACCAGATACGCAGTATTTT. As protein: CASSPLGTVLRPDTQYF.

V gene TRBV2 combines with J gene TRBJ1-3; D uncertain. CDR3 length: 16 residues. V lost 0 bases and J lost 0, with 9 bases in between. CDR1 and CDR2 from the germline V gene are SNHLY and FYNNEI. As DNA, the CDR3 is TGTGCCAGCAGTGAAGCTCCAGTTTTCTCTGGAAACACCATATATTTT. Translating it yields CASSEAPVFSGNTIYF.

The chain recombines TRBV9 with TRBJ2-5; a weak D match, TRBD2 (5 bases). V was trimmed by 2 bases and J by 1 base, leaving 9 bases between them. This CDR3 has 14 residues. Germline values: CDR1 SGDLS, CDR2 YYNGEE. The CDR3 protein is CASSVTSAQETQYF. CDR3 DNA sequence: TGTGCCAGCAGCGTTACTAGTGCCCAAGAGACCCAGTACTTC.

The gene calls are TRBV6-6 and TRBJ1-4; 8 positions agree with TRBD1. Germline CDR1 and CDR2: MNHNY and SVGAGI (reference sequence). Trimming at V came to 6 bases and at J to 3 bases, leaving 3 bases not matched to a gene. This CDR3 contains 14 residues. The CDR3 DNA reads TGTGCCAGCAGGCAGGGGGCGGCTAATGAAAAACTGTTTTTT. Translating it yields CASRQGAANEKLFF.

Only one count was recorded for this clone. This rearrangement joins TRBV6-5 to TRBJ1-1, with a weak D call TRBD1 (5 bases). Trimming shortened V by 2 bases and J by 5 bases, and 18 bases separated the two germline ends. The CDR3 totals 16 residues. Germline V gives CDR1 MNHEY, CDR2 SVGAGI. The CDR3 spells CASSYPTAGKGTEAFF. The DNA for the CDR3 is TGTGCCAGCAGTTACCCTACCGCAGGGAAGGGGACTGAAGCTTTCTTT.

This clone was detected only once. In nucleotides, the CDR3 is TGCGCCAGCAGCGGGGGGGGGACCTCCTACAATGAGCAGTTCTTC. Its translation is CASSGGGTSYNEQFF. The chain joins TRBV5-1 to TRBJ2-1, with 7 bases that match TRBD2. V was clipped by 4 bases and J by 0 bases; unmatched bases: 4. CDR1 is SGHRS, CDR2 YFSETQ, per germline. This CDR3 is 15 amino acids long.

V gene TRBV6-5 combines with J gene TRBJ2-1, with D perhaps TRBD2 (5 bases). This CDR3 is built from 13 residues. The germline V gene encodes CDR1 MNHEY and CDR2 SVGAGI. Trimming removed 5 bases at V and 4 bases at J, with 9 bases between. As DNA, the CDR3 is TGTGCCAGCAGTATAGACTATTACAATGAGCAGTTCTTC. Protein sequence: CASSIDYYNEQFF.

The chain recombines TRBV2 with TRBJ1-2, with D maybe TRBD1 (5 bases). V lost 4 bases and J 1 base, leaving 16 bases between the germline ends. CDR1 is SNHLY and CDR2 is FYNNEI in the germline V gene. The CDR3 runs to 16 residues. The CDR3 DNA follows: TGTGCCAGCAGTGGAGGAACAACAGGTATTAACTATGGCTACACCTTC. It codes for CASSGGTTGINYGYTF.

The chain employs TRBV5-1 and TRBJ2-4; unclear D gene. This CDR3 is 11 amino acids long. CDR1 is SGHRS and CDR2 is YFSETQ in the germline V gene. V was trimmed by 0 bases and J by 9 bases, leaving 4 bases between them. CDR3 in amino acids: CASSLEGIQYF. In DNA, the CDR3 is TGCGCCAGCAGCTTGGAGGGCATTCAGTACTTC.

This sequence joins TRBV12-5 and TRBJ2-7; D uncertain. The germline V gene has CDR1 LGHNT and CDR2 FRNRAP. Trimming stripped 5 bases from V and 3 bases from J, with 11 bases between. This CDR3 spans 13 amino acids. The CDR3 loop reads CASGGRLHYEQYF. Written as DNA, the CDR3 is TGTGCTAGTGGTGGCCGGTTACACTACGAGCAGTACTTC.

V is TRBV18 and J is TRBJ2-3; 9 bases fit TRBD2. Germline CDR1 reads KGHSH; CDR2 reads LQKENI. The CDR3 consists of 16 residues. The J segment lost 0 bases and the V segment lost 3 bases, leaving 4 bases of the junction unmatched. The CDR3 is CASSPFSGGSTDTQYF. The CDR3 coding sequence is TGTGCCAGCTCACCCTTTAGCGGGGGAAGCACAGATACGCAGTATTTT. Based on the CDR3 plus reference TRBV18 and TRBJ2-3, the full variable domain is NAGVMQNPRHLVRRRGQEARLRCSPMKGHSHVYWYRQLPEEGLKFMVYLQKENIIDESGMPKERFSAEFPKEGPSILRIQQVVRGDSAAYFCASSPFSGGSTDTQYFGPGTRLTVL.